This T cell receptor (beta chain) was identified during a study of OX40 agonist ivuxolimab in advanced cancers. The V end lost 9 bases, the J end lost 4 bases, and 10 bases lay between the germline ends. This CDR3 spans 12 amino acids. Germline assignment: CDR1 LNHDA and CDR2 SQIVND (reference sequence). The protocol was immunoSEQ multiplex PCR, while the TCRdb copy is restricted to in-frame clones and leaves out a portion. The sample consists of 100,000 to 150,000 clones, about nine tenths of them appearing once. This TCR was recovered from an adult with an advanced solid tumor such as melanoma, head and neck, liver or kidney cancer. This rearrangement joins TRBV19 to TRBJ1-5; TRBD1 might be the D (6 bases). Sequences were derived from CD4+ or CD8+ T cells sorted from blood, sampled in a trial of the OX40 agonist ivuxolimab. CDR3 amino acids: CARDQGNQPQHF. CDR3 in DNA: TGTGCCAGGGATCAGGGGAATCAGCCCCAGCATTTT. Full variable domain (rest looked up from reference TRBV19 and TRBJ1-5): DGGITQSPKYLFRKEGQNVTLSCEQNLNHDAMYWYRQDPGQGLRLIYYSQIVNDFQKGDIAEGYSVSREKKESFPLTVTSAQKNPTAFYLCARDQGNQPQHFGDGTRLSIL.